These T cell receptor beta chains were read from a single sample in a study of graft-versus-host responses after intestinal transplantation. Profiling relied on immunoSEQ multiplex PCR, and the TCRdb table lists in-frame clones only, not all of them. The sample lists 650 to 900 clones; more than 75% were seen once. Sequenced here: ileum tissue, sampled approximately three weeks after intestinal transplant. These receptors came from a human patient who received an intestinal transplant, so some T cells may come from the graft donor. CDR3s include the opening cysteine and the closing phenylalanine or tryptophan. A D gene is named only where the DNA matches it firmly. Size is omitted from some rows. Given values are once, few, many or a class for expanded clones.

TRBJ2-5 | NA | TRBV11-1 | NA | CASSCMTGPQETQYF | TGTGCCAGCAGCTGCATGACAGGACCGCAAGAGACCCAGTACTTC
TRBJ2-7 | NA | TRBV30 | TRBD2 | CAWAAWREADEQYF | TGTGCCTGGGCCGCCTGGCGGGAGGCCGACGAGCAGTACTTC
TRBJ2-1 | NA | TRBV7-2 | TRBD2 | CASSLVALAGGGEQFF | TGTGCCAGCAGCTTAGTCGCGCTAGCGGGCGGGGGTGAGCAGTTCTTC
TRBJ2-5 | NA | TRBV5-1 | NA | CASSLMVRPETQYF | TGCGCCAGCAGCTTGATGGTGAGACCAGAGACCCAGTACTTC
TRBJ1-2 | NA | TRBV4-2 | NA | CASSQDASTGYGYTF | TGTGCCAGCAGCCAAGATGCCTCGACAGGCTATGGCTACACCTTC
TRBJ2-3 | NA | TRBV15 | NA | CATSKWGSQGTDTQYF | TGTGCCACCAGCAAATGGGGCTCCCAAGGCACAGATACGCAGTATTTT
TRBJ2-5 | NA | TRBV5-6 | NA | CASSLGGEETQYF | TGTGCCAGCAGCTTGGGTGGGGAAGAGACCCAGTACTTC
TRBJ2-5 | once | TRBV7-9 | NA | CASSLGVAETQYF | TGTGCCAGCAGCTTAGGGGTAGCGGAGACCCAGTACTTC
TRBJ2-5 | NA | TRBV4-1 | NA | CASSQWQRIPQETQYF | TGCGCCAGCAGCCAATGGCAACGGATCCCCCAAGAGACCCAGTACTTC
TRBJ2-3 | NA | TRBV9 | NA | CASSVGSGGIGDTQYF | TGTGCCAGCAGCGTAGGGTCAGGGGGGATTGGAGATACGCAGTATTTT
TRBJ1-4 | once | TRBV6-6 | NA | CASSARGGEKLFF | TGTGCCAGCAGCGCAAGGGGAGGTGAAAAACTGTTTTTT
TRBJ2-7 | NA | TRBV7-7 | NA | CASSLARRSEQYF | TGTGCTAGCAGCTTAGCCCGACGTTCCGAGCAGTACTTC
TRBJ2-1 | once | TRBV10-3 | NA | CAITLTQARSYNEQFF | TGTGCCATCACCCTAACTCAGGCGAGATCCTACAATGAGCAGTTCTTC
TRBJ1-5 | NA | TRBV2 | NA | CASTPSGARNQPQHF | TGTGCCAGCACCCCCTCGGGGGCGAGGAATCAGCCCCAGCATTTT
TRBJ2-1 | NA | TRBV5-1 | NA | CASSVSVYEQFF | TGCGCCAGCAGCGTTAGCGTATATGAGCAGTTCTTC
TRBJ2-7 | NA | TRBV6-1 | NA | CASSEQVPHLEQYF | TGTGCCAGCAGTGAACAGGTCCCCCACCTTGAGCAGTACTTC
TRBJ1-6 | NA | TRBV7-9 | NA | CASTPGAPLHF | TGTGCCAGCACCCCTGGAGCACCCCTCCACTTT
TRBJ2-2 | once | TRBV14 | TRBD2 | CASSQGLAGVGELFF | TGTGCCAGCAGCCAGGGACTAGCGGGAGTCGGGGAGCTGTTTTTT
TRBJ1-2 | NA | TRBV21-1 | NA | CASRDRLVGYTF | TGTGCCAGCCGAGACAGGTTAGTAGGCTACACCTTC
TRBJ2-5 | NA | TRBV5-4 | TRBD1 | CASSSSLRGQETQYF | TGTGCCAGCAGCTCGTCCCTCAGGGGGCAAGAGACCCAGTACTTC
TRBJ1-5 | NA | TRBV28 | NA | CASSPRTRGNQPQHF | TGTGCCAGCAGCCCCCGGACTCGCGGCAATCAGCCCCAGCATTTT
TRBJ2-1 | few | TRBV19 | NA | CASSIWIVNEQFF | TGTGCCAGTAGTATTTGGATTGTTAATGAGCAGTTCTTC
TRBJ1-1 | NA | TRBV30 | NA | CAWSANSNTEAFF | TGTGCCTGGAGCGCCAACAGTAACACTGAAGCTTTCTTT
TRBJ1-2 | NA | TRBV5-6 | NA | CASSLGSYPGYTF | TGTGCCAGCAGCTTGGGGTCGTACCCCGGCTACACCTTC
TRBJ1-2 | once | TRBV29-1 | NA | CSAIEGNYGYTF | TGCAGCGCCATTGAGGGTAACTATGGCTACACCTTC
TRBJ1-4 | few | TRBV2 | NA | CASREGATNEKLFF | TGTGCCAGCAGGGAGGGGGCAACTAATGAAAAACTGTTTTTT
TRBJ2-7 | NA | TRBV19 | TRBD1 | CASSQGTDYYEQYF | TGTGCCAGTAGTCAAGGGACAGACTATTACGAGCAGTACTTC
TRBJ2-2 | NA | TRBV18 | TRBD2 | CASATRLAGATGELFF | TGTGCCAGCGCCACCCGGCTAGCGGGAGCCACCGGGGAGCTGTTTTTT
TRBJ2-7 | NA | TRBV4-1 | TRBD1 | CASSQGGQGSVYF | TGTGCCAGCAGCCAAGGAGGACAGGGTTCCGTGTACTTC
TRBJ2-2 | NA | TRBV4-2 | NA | CASSQGLPNTGELFF | TGTGCCAGCAGCCAAGGTCTTCCGAACACCGGGGAGCTGTTTTTT
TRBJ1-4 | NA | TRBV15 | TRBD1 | CATSRGQGASEKLFF | TGTGCCACCAGCAGGGGACAGGGGGCTAGTGAAAAACTGTTTTTT
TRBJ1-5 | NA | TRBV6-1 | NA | CASSRLGGVGQPQHF | TGTGCCAGCAGCCGTCTGGGGGGCGTCGGTCAGCCCCAGCATTTT
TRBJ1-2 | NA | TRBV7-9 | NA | CASSYRQGQGYTF | TGTGCCAGCAGCTATAGGCAGGGGCAAGGCTACACCTTC
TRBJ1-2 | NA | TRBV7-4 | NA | CASSFSPARKTYGYTF | TGTGCCAGCAGCTTTTCGCCAGCTCGAAAGACCTATGGCTACACCTTC
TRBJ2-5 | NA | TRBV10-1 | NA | CASSESTGDYGVRETQYF | TGCGCCAGCAGTGAGTCGACAGGTGACTACGGGGTTCGTGAGACCCAGTACTTC
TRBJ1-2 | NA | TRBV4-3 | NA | CASSQDMGGRSDYGYTF | TGCGCCAGCAGCCAAGATATGGGGGGGAGGTCGGACTATGGCTACACCTTC
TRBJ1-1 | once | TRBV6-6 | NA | CASSYSPRNTEAFF | TGTGCCAGCAGTTACTCGCCGAGAAACACTGAAGCTTTCTTT